This T cell receptor (beta chain) appears in the sequencing data of a study of T cell responses to AZD1222 COVID-19 vaccine (TCRdb year 2021). At the level of the whole study: TCR sequencing covered 230 or so trial participants: around 210 given two doses of AZD1222 and around 25 given two doses of MenACWY control vaccine. Trial participants were enrolled into age subgroups of 18-55, 56-69 and 70-plus years, which contained about 150, 27 and 61 TCR-sequenced participants, respectively. The investigation overall reported the following: Because no samples from the day 14 peak response were available, repertoires could be characterized only after the peak T cell response. After two AZD1222 doses, both the breadth and the depth of spike-specific TCRs were significantly higher than at day 0 and than in MenACWY recipients. Most participants were white British and females outnumbered males, and the authors suggested that clonal diversity may have been underestimated. Only a handful of AZD1222 recipients were SARS-CoV-2 seropositive at baseline, limiting conclusions about previously exposed vaccinees. The 56-69-year group was small, and its depth increase did not reach significance, likely because of low power. Reportedly, close to half of the unique spike-specific TCRs recognized epitopes lying outside the regions that are mutated in the B.1.351 and B.1.1.7 variants. The vaccine-associated CD4 TCRs covered the entire spike protein, and the dominant responses fell in regions 160-218 and 743-854.

A remark on this clone: It has no known antigen specificity. Base qualities are not at hand, and no much larger clone is one base apart.

The CDR3 regions of human TCRbeta chains were analyzed by immunosequencing. As for how the authors treated the data: TCRs in the repertoires were compared against a reference library of SARS-CoV-2-specific TCRs that had been generated with the MIRA antigen-specificity platform. Breadth was defined as the fraction of unique TCRs that were SARS-CoV-2-associated. Depth was defined as the fraction of total T cells that were SARS-CoV-2-associated. Each spike-specific TCR was assigned to its reactive spike region and to a CD4 or CD8 class using the MIRA data. Log10-transformed breadth and depth values were compared by one-way ANOVA with Sidak's multiple comparisons tests. This immuneACCESS table, as held by TCRdb, lists in-frame sequences with V and J called but not all clones. Of the missing ones, under half trace to an unresolved V gene in checked studies; the others have no known cause. That table supplies the V and J calls and clone size; D and trimming were determined from the DNA. Across this sample there are roughly 120,000 clones, with about 90% seen only once. Clones ranked in the top ten supply about 19% of the sample.

Interpreted using the paper, the time point label stands for: baseline before first vaccination. This sample's treatment or condition label indicates: meningococcal conjugate vaccine given as trial control. Vaccinee samples came from UK trials COV001 and COV002, including a single-blind randomized controlled phase 2/3 trial of AZD1222 (ChAdOx1 nCoV-19) in healthy adults. For TCRbeta chain sequencing, PBMC samples from trial participants were taken at day 0 and at day 28 after the second dose. V is pruned by 2 bases and J by 5 bases, leaving 1 base of the junction without a gene match. Sequences SGDLS (CDR1) and YYNGEE (CDR2) are obtained from the germline V gene. The CDR3 measures 14 amino acids from cysteine to phenylalanine. Only the CDR3 region is kept as DNA, spanning 42 bases read in frame from base 1.

This chain is built from TRBV9 and TRBJ2-1; a stretch of 10 junction bases matches TRBD1. Sequencing was performed on peripheral blood, taken on day 0 of MenACWY control vaccination. This receptor was obtained from an adult in good health. The nucleotide sequence reads as follows: TGTGCCAGCAGCGTGGGACAGGGGCACAATGAGCAGTTCTTC. It translates to CASSVGQGHNEQFF.